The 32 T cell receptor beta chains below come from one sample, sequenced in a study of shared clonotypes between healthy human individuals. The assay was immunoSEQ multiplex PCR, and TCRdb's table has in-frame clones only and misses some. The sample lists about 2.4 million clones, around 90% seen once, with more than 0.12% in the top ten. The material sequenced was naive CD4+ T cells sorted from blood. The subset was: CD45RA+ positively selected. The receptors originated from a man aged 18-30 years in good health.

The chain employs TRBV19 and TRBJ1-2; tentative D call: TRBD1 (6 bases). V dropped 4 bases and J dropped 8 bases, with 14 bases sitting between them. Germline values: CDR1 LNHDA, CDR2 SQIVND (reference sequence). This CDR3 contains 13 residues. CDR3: CASSSHTGKGYTF. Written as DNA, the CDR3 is TGTGCCAGTAGTAGTCACACAGGGAAGGGCTACACCTTC.

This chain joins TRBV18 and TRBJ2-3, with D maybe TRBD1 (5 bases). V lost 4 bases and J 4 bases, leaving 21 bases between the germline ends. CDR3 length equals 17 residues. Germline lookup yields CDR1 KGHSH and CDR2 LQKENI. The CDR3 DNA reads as TGTGCCAGCTCACTATTTGCCCGTGGGGCAGAGGCAGATACGCAGTATTTT. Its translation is CASSLFARGAEADTQYF.

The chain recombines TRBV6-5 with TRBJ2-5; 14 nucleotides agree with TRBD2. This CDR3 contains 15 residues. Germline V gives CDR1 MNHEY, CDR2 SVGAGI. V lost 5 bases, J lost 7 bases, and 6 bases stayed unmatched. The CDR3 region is CASSPGLAGGTTQYF. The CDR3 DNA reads TGTGCCAGCAGTCCCGGACTAGCGGGAGGCACGACCCAGTACTTC.

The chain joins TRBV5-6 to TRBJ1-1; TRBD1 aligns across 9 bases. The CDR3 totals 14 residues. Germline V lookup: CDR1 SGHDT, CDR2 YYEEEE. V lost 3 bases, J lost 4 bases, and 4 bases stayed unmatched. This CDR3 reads CASSWDRVRTEAFF. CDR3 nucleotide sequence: TGTGCCAGCAGCTGGGACAGGGTCCGCACTGAAGCTTTCTTT. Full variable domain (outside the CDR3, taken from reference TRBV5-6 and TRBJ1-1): DAGVTQSPTHLIKTRGQQVTLRCSPKSGHDTVSWYQQALGQGPQFIFQYYEEEERQRGNFPDRFSGHQFPNYSSELNVNALLLGDSALYLCASSWDRVRTEAFFGQGTRLTVV.

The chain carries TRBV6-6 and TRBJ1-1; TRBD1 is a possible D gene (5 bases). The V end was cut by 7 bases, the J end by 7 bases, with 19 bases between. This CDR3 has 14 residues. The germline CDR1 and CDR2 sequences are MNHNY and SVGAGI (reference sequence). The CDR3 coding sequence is TGTGCCAGCACCTACGAGGTCAGGGATGATGAAGCTTTCTTT. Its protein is CASTYEVRDDEAFF.

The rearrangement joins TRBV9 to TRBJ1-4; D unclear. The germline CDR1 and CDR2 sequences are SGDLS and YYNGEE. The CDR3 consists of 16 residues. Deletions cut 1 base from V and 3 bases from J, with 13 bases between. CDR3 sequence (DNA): TGTGCCAGCAGCGTATTAGACACCTTTCCTAATGAAAAACTGTTTTTT. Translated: CASSVLDTFPNEKLFF.

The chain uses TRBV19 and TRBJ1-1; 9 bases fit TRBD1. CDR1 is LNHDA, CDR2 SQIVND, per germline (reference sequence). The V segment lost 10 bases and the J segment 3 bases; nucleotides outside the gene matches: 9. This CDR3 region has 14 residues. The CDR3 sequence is CATGTGPRDTEAFF. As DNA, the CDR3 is TGTGCCACGGGGACAGGGCCCAGGGACACTGAAGCTTTCTTT.

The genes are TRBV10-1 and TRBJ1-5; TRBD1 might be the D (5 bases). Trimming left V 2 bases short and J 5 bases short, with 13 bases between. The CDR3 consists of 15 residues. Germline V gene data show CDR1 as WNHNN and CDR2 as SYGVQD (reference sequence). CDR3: CASSEEGRVDQPQHF. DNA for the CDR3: TGCGCCAGCAGTGAGGAGGGGAGGGTAGATCAGCCCCAGCATTTT.

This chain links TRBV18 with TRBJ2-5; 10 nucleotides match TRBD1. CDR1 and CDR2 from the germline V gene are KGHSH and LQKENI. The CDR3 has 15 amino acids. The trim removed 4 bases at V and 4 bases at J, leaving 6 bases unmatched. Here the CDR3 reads CASSRTGTGVETQYF. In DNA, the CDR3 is TGTGCCAGCTCACGAACGGGGACAGGGGTAGAGACCCAGTACTTC.

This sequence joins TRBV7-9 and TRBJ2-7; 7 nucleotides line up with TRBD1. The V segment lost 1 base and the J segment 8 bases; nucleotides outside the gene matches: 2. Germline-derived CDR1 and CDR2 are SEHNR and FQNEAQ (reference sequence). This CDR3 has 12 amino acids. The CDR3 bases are TGTGCCAGCAGCTTAGAACAGGGGAAGCAGTACTTC. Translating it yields CASSLEQGKQYF.

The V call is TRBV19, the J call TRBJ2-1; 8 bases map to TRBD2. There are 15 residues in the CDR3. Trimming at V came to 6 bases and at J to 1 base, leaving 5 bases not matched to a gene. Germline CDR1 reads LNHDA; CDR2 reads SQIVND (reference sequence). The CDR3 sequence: CASSQTSVSYNEQFF. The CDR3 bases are TGTGCCAGTAGCCAGACTAGCGTGTCCTACAATGAGCAGTTCTTC.

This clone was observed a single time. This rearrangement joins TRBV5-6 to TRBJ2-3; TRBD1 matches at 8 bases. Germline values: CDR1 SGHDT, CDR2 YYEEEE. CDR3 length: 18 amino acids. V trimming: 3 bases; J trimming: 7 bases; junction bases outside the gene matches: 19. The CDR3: CASSSRPGRIQGANTQYF. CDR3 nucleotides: TGTGCCAGCAGCTCGCGGCCGGGGAGAATTCAGGGGGCAAATACGCAGTATTTT.

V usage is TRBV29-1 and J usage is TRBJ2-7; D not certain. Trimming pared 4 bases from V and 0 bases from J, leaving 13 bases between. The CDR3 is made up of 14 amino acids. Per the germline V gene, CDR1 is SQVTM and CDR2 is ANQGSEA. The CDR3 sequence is CSVVEQRVSYEQYF. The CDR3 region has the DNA TGCAGCGTTGTGGAACAGCGAGTCTCCTACGAGCAGTACTTC.

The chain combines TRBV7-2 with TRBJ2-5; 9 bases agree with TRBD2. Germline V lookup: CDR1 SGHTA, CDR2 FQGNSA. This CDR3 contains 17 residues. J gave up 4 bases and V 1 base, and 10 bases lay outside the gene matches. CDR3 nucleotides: TGTGCCAGCAGCTTAGGAAATAGCGGGGGCCCACGAGAGACCCAGTACTTC. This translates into CASSLGNSGGPRETQYF. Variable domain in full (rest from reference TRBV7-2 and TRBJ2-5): GAGVSQSPSNKVTEKGKDVELRCDPISGHTALYWYRQSLGQGLEFLIYFQGNSAPDKSGLPSDRFSAERTGGSVSTLTIQRTQQEDSAVYLCASSLGNSGGPRETQYFGPGTRLLVL.

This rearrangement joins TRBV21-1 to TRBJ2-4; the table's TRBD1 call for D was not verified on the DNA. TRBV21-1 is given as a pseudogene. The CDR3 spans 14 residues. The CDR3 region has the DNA TGTGCCAGCAGCCACTCAGGGGCCAAAAACATTCAGTACTTC. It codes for CASSHSGAKNIQYF.

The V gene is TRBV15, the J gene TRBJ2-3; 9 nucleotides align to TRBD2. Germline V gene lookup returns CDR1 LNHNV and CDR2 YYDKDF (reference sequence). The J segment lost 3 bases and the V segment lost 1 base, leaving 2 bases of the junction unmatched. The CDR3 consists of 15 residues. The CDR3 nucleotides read TGTGCCACCAGCAGAGGGGCGGGAGGGACAGATACGCAGTATTTT. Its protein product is CATSRGAGGTDTQYF.

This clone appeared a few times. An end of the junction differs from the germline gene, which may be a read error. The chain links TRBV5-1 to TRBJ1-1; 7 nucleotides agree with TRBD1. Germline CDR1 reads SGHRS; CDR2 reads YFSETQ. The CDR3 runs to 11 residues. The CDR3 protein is CASSSGQDRVF. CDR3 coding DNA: TGCGCCAGCAGCTCTGGACAGGATAGAGTCTTT.

The CDR3 loop is CASSSEAGHRIGDYNSPLHF. CDR3 nucleotide sequence: TGTGCCAGCAGTTCAGAAGCGGGACACCGGATTGGCGACTATAATTCACCCCTCCACTTT. The V call is TRBV28, the J call TRBJ1-6; D perhaps matches TRBD1 (6 bases). Germline values: CDR1 MDHEN, CDR2 SYDVKM. Trimming shortened V by 4 bases and J by 3 bases, and 25 bases separated the two germline ends. The CDR3 runs 20 residues.

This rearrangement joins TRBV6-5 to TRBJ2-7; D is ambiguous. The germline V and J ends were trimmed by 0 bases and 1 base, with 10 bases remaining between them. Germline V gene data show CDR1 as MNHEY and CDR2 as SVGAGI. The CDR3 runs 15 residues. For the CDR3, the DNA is TGTGCCAGCAGTTACTCGAAGAGGCAGTCCTACGAGCAGTACTTC. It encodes CASSYSKRQSYEQYF.

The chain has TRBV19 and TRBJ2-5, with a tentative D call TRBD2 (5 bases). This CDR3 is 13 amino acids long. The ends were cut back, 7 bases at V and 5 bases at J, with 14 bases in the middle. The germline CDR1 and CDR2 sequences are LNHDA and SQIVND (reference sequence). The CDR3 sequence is CASTPSSRETQYF. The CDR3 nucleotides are TGTGCCAGTACCCCATCTAGCCGGGAGACCCAGTACTTC.

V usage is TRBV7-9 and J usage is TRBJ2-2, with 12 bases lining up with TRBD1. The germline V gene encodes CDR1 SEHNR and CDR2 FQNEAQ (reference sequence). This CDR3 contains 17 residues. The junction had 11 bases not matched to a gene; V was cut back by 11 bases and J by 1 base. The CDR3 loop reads CAGVGQGADVNTGELFF. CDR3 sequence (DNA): TGTGCCGGGGTGGGACAGGGGGCTGATGTGAACACCGGGGAGCTGTTTTTT.

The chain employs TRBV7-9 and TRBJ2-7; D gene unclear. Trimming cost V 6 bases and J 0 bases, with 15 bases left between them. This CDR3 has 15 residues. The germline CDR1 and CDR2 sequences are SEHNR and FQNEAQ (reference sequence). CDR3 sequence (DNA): TGTGCCAGCAGGCAGCTAGGCGGTGACTCCTACGAGCAGTACTTC. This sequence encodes CASRQLGGDSYEQYF.

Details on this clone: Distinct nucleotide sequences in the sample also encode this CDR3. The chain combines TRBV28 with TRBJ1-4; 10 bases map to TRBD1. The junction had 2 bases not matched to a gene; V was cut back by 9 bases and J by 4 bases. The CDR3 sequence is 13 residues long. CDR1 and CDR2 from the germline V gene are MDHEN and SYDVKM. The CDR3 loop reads CASRTGGNEKLFF. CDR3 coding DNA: TGTGCCAGTAGGACAGGGGGTAATGAAAAACTGTTTTTT.

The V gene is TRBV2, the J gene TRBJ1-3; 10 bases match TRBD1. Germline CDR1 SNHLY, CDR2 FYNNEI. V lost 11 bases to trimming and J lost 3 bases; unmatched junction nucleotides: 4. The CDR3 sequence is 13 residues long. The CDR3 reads CADGQGGGNTIYF. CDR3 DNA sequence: TGTGCCGACGGACAGGGGGGTGGAAACACCATATATTTT.

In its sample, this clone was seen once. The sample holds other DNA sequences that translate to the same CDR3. DNA for the CDR3: TGTGCCAGCTCACGGACAGCCAACACCGGGGAGCTGTTTTTT. This translates into CASSRTANTGELFF. V gene TRBV18 combines with J gene TRBJ2-2, with a weak D call TRBD1 (6 bases). Looked up from germline, CDR1 is KGHSH and CDR2 is LQKENI. Trimming removed 4 bases from V and 2 bases from J, with 8 bases in between. The CDR3 sequence is 14 residues long.

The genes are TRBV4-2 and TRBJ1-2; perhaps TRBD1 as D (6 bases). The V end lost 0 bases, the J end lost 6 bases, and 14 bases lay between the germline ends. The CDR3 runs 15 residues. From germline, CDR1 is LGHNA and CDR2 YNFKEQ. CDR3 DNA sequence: TGTGCCAGCAGCCAAGATCTAGGACAGAAAAATGGCTACACCTTC. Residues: CASSQDLGQKNGYTF.

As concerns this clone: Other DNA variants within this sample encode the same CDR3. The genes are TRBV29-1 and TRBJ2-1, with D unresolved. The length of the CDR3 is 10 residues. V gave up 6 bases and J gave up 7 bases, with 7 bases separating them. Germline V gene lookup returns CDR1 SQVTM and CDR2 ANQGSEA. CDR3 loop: CSVGGNEQFF. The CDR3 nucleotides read TGCAGCGTCGGCGGAAATGAGCAGTTCTTC.

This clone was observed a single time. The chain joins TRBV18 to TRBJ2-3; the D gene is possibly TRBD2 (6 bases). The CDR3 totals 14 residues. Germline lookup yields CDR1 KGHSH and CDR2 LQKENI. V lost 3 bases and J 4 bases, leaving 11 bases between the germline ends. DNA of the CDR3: TGTGCCAGCTCACCGGCAGGGAGGTCAGATACGCAGTATTTT. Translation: CASSPAGRSDTQYF.

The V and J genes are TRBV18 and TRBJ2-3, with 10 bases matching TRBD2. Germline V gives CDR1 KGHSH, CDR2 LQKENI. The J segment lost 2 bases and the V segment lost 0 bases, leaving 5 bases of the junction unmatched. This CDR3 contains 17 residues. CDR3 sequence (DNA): TGTGCCAGCTCACCACCGCCTAGCGGGGGACCCACAGATACGCAGTATTTT. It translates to CASSPPPSGGPTDTQYF. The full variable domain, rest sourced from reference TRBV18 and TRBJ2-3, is NAGVMQNPRHLVRRRGQEARLRCSPMKGHSHVYWYRQLPEEGLKFMVYLQKENIIDESGMPKERFSAEFPKEGPSILRIQQVVRGDSAAYFCASSPPPSGGPTDTQYFGPGTRLTVL.

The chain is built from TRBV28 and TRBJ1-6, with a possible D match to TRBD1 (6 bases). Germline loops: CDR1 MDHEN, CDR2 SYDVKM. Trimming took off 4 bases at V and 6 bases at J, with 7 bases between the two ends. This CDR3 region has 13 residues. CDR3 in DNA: TGTGCCAGCAGTTCGGGGGCTAATTCACCCCTCCACTTT. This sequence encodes CASSSGANSPLHF. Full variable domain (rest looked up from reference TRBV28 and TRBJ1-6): DVKVTQSSRYLVKRTGEKVFLECVQDMDHENMFWYRQDPGLGLRLIYFSYDVKMKEKGDIPEGYSVSREKKERFSLILESASTNQTSMYLCASSSGANSPLHFGNGTRLTVT.

The chain's CDR3 is CASSLRGGQGAYEQYF. The CDR3 nucleotides are TGTGCCAGCAGCTTGAGAGGGGGACAGGGGGCCTACGAGCAGTACTTC. The J gene is TRBJ2-7, the V gene TRBV5-4; 11 bases line up with TRBD1. V shed 1 base and J 2 bases; nucleotides not matched to a gene: 5. CDR3 length: 16 residues. Germline V gene data show CDR1 as SGHNT and CDR2 as YYREEE (reference sequence). The whole variable domain, filled in from reference TRBV5-4 and TRBJ2-7, reads ETGVTQSPTHLIKTRGQQVTLRCSSQSGHNTVSWYQQALGQGPQFIFQYYREEENGRGNFPPRFSGLQFPNYSSELNVNALELDDSALYLCASSLRGGQGAYEQYFGPGTRLTVT.

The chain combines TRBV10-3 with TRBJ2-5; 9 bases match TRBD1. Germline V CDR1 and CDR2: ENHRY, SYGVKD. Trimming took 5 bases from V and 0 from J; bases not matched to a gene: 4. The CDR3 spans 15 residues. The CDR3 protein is CAISTGGIHQETQYF. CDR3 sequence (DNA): TGTGCCATCAGTACAGGGGGCATTCACCAAGAGACCCAGTACTTC.